The clone carrying this T cell receptor (beta chain) was detected only a few times. The antigen remains undetermined. The sample is drawn from a study of cytomegalovirus exposure and HLA in healthy donors. Study-level results: Presence/absence analyses assumed roughly uniform sequencing depth across donors, which may not hold. Researchers reported in a later analysis that a missense DCLRE1C variant was tied to TCR beta V- and J-gene trimming. Earlier analysis looked at TCR beta V segments, and most were productive about 87% or about 30% of the time. Altogether, some 170 TCR beta chains were recorded as cytomegalovirus-associated.

Germline-derived CDR1 and CDR2 are MNHEY and SMNVEV (reference sequence). The CDR3 loop spans 15 amino acids. Trimming removed 2 bases from V and 5 bases from J; junction bases left unmatched: 6. Both 60 Vbeta primers and 13 Jbeta primers went into the PCR. Only in-frame clones appear in the TCRdb table, and some are missing; sequencing was by immunoSEQ multiplex PCR. The sample comprises about 99,000 clones, over 70% of which are singletons, and 4% rests with the top ten. The chain is built from TRBV27 and TRBJ1-5; TRBD1 aligns across 7 bases. The receptor comes from a man over 45 in good health and CMV-seropositive. Sequenced: PBMCs. This chain's CDR3 is CASSLTGDIHQPQHF. The CDR3 region has the DNA TGTGCCAGCAGTTTAACAGGGGATATACATCAGCCCCAGCATTTT.